A selection of T cell receptor beta chains follows, all from one sample in a study of breast tumors, draining lymph nodes, adjacent tissues. TCRdb re-derived calls from the multiplex PCR reads in MiXCR, one entry per CDR3 protein. The sample includes some 19,000 distinct CDR3 sequences, roughly 50% of them seen just once. The sequenced sample consisted of breast tumor tissue. The receptors stem from a female donor with breast cancer. Some clones in this sample may be carry-over from other donors' samples. The conserved cysteine and the conserved F or W are not part of the CDR3 here.

CDR3: ASSPRDSSSPLH
J: TRBJ1-6
V: TRBV6-6

CDR3: ATSQPQH
J: TRBJ1-5
V: TRBV24-1

CDR3: SVDGSSYEQY
J: TRBJ2-7
V: TRBV29-1

CDR3: ASSRQGSYNEQF
J: TRBJ2-1
V: TRBV6-2/TRBV6-3

CDR3: ATSRDHNQPQH
J: TRBJ1-5
V: TRBV15

CDR3: VSSLNVGQAV
J: TRBJ2-5
V: TRBV11-2

CDR3: ASRYSGTSGSRYEQY
J: TRBJ2-7
V: TRBV6-6

CDR3: ASSESSHRRGRVYNEQF
J: TRBJ2-1
V: TRBV25-1

CDR3: ASSSAGNGEETQY
J: TRBJ2-5
V: TRBV7-8

CDR3: ASSDGTGGTDTQY
J: TRBJ2-3
V: TRBV6-4

CDR3: AIKGVEGEKLF
J: TRBJ1-4
V: TRBV10-3

CDR3: SVGGSGSDEQF
J: TRBJ2-1
V: TRBV29-1

CDR3: ASSISLAGGHNEQF
J: TRBJ2-1
V: TRBV5-1

CDR3: ASSEGPGTSGSRYEQY
J: TRBJ2-7
V: TRBV2

CDR3: ASSLGPPLVDRRREIQH
J: TRBJ1-5
V: TRBV7-9

CDR3: ASSFPPAGGYSSYNEQF
J: TRBJ2-1
V: TRBV7-9

CDR3: ASSFGGNQPQH
J: TRBJ1-5
V: TRBV7-8

CDR3: VSSVEGGELF
J: TRBJ2-2
V: TRBV5-1

CDR3: ASSEYQAATNEKLF
J: TRBJ1-4
V: TRBV12-3/TRBV12-4

CDR3: ASSWAPSNEQF
J: TRBJ2-1
V: TRBV19

CDR3: ASSSSDTQGYDYGYT
J: TRBJ1-2
V: TRBV5-1

CDR3: ASSRGTYQPQH
J: TRBJ1-5
V: TRBV6-6

CDR3: ASSLAPQGTDTQY
J: TRBJ2-3
V: TRBV7-6

CDR3: ASSLLGARETQY
J: TRBJ2-5
V: TRBV5-5

CDR3: ASSFTANTGTEAF
J: TRBJ1-1
V: TRBV5-1

CDR3: ASSPGLSYEQY
J: TRBJ2-7
V: TRBV11-2

CDR3: ATHFGTGGHGELF
J: TRBJ2-2
V: TRBV19

CDR3: ASRADSTGELF
J: TRBJ2-2
V: TRBV12-3/TRBV12-4

CDR3: ASSRRGLAGETQY
J: TRBJ2-5
V: TRBV5-8

CDR3: AWSVGGFYGYT
J: TRBJ1-2
V: TRBV30

CDR3: ASSLRDRGHYGYT
J: TRBJ1-2
V: TRBV5-1

CDR3: AIRRTSGSHKETQY
J: TRBJ2-5
V: TRBV10-3

CDR3: ACPWTSGSRPPPLYEQF
J: TRBJ2-1
V: TRBV6-2/TRBV6-3

CDR3: ASSSGPGRLFTEAF
J: TRBJ1-1
V: TRBV11-2

CDR3: ASSQAPRYGYT
J: TRBJ1-2
V: TRBV4-3

CDR3: ASSREGGALGETQY
J: TRBJ2-5
V: TRBV25-1

CDR3: ASSLGQGILGGYT
J: TRBJ1-2
V: TRBV5-1

CDR3: ASSQVVTSGANVPT
J: TRBJ2-6
V: TRBV5-5

CDR3: AISSTEYQPQH
J: TRBJ1-5
V: TRBV10-3

CDR3: SSKDRGYEQY
J: TRBJ2-7
V: TRBV20-1

CDR3: ASSRIPRPSGPGYEQF
J: TRBJ2-1
V: TRBV7-9

CDR3: ASSSLPGLAGVRYEQY
J: TRBJ2-7
V: TRBV7-9

CDR3: ASSYGTSGRGRMRTDTQY
J: TRBJ2-3
V: TRBV6-2/TRBV6-3

CDR3: AWSGGIAYEQY
J: TRBJ2-7
V: TRBV30

CDR3: SAEGLAGGVYEQY
J: TRBJ2-7
V: TRBV20-1

CDR3: ASSRHGGELF
J: TRBJ2-2
V: TRBV12-3/TRBV12-4

CDR3: ASSFRGGNGYT
J: TRBJ1-2
V: TRBV12-3/TRBV12-4

CDR3: ASSLDGELF
J: TRBJ2-2
V: TRBV5-6

CDR3: ASTLDWAIDEQF
J: TRBJ2-1
V: TRBV2

CDR3: ASSRAVGYT
J: TRBJ1-2
V: TRBV6-1

CDR3: ASRSGVGETQY
J: TRBJ2-5
V: TRBV7-2

CDR3: ASSLGLAGFEQY
J: TRBJ2-7
V: TRBV5-1

CDR3: ASSKGQGGTFGYGYT
J: TRBJ1-2
V: TRBV11-3

CDR3: ASSLIRDNDYEQY
J: TRBJ2-7
V: TRBV7-9

CDR3: SVERGQATGELF
J: TRBJ2-2
V: TRBV29-1